This TCR beta chain was sequenced in a study of cytomegalovirus exposure and HLA in healthy donors. Findings and limits, study-wide: An analysis done earlier found most TCR beta V segments productive about 90% or about 30% of the time. Cytomegalovirus-associated status was assigned to about 170 TCR beta chains.

The PCR employed 60 Vbeta primers together with 13 Jbeta primers. Clones were read by immunoSEQ multiplex PCR, and TCRdb kept only the in-frame ones, dropping some. Of 75,000 to 100,000 clones listed, about two thirds are singletons. V was clipped by 6 bases and J by 7 bases; unmatched bases: 10. The CDR3 contains 15 residues. Looked up from germline, CDR1 is MDHEN and CDR2 is SYDVKM. About this clone itself: Its antigen remains unknown.

The origin of this receptor is a man between 60 and 70 years old in good health and CMV-seronegative. The rearrangement links TRBV28 to TRBJ2-1, with TRBD2 matching 9 bases. Specimen: PBMCs. CDR3 nucleotide sequence: TGTGCCAGCAGACCCCATAGCGGGAGTGTAAATGAGCAGTTCTTC. This codes for CASRPHSGSVNEQFF.